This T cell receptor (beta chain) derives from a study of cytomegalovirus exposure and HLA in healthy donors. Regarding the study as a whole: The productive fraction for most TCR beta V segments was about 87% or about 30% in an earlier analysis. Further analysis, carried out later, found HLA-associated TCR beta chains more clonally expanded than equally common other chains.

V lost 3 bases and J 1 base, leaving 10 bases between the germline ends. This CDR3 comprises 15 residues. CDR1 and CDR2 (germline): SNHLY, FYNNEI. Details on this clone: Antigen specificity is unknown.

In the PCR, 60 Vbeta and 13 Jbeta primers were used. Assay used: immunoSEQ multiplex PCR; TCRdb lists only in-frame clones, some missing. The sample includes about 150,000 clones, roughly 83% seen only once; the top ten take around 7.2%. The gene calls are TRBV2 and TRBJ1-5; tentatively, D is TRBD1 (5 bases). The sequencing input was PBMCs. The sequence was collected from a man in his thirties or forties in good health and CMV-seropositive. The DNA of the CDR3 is TGTGCCAGCAGTGATTGGGCAGGGAGCAATCAGCCCCAGCATTTT. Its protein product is CASSDWAGSNQPQHF.